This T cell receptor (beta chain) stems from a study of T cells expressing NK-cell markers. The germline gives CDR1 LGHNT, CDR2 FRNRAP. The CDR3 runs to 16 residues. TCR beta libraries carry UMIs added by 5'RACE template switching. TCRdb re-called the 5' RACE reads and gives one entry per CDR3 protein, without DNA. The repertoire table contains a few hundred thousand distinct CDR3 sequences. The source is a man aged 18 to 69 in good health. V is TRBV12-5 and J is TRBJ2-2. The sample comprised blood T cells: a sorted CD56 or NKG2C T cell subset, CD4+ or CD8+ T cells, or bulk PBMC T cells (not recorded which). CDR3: CASGLVTGRPTGELFF.